This record concerns one TCR beta chain sequence. Its antigen is not identified. A much larger clone lies a single base off, so this may be a read error. Genomic DNA served as template for TCR beta VDJ and CDR3 profiling. Via MiXCR, TCRdb re-called the reads, giving one row per CDR3 protein. The data show under 350,000 distinct CDR3 sequences, with approximately 57% seen just once and roughly 8% held by the top ten. This sample was included in a study of CD8+CD57+ T cells in acquired aplastic anemia. Across the whole study: DNA from sorted CD4+ and CD8+ cells averaged about 3.2 ug. Study-level findings and limits: Patients and controls had in common approximately 30 CD8+ CDR3 sequences. CD8+ Simpson's diversity showed no significant patient-control difference.

The length of the CDR3 is 15 residues. This TCR was recovered from a human donor with severe aplastic anemia or a healthy control (not recorded which). The chain employs TRBV12-3 or TRBV12-4 and TRBJ1-4, with D perhaps matching TRBD1 (5 bases). Sequencing used sorted CD4+, CD8+, or CD8+CD57+ T cells (not recorded which) from PBMCs. For the CDR3, the DNA is TGTGCCAGCAGTCTCGGGGGGGGAGATAATGAAAAACTGTCTTTT. This codes for CASSLGGGDNEKLSF.